Below are 15 T cell receptor beta chains sequenced from a single sample in a study of early T cells in non-severe SARS-CoV-2 infection. TCRdb ran MiXCR on the 5' RACE reads and lists one entry per CDR3 protein. The sample has 65,000 to 70,000 distinct CDR3 sequences, 9.5% to 15% seen once. Source material: whole blood. The receptors here all came from an adult who was a healthcare worker with PCR-confirmed SARS-CoV-2 infection or an uninfected control (not recorded which).

The chain recombines TRBV11-2 with TRBJ1-2, with D perhaps TRBD1 (5 bases). Germline V CDR1 and CDR2: SGHAT, FQNNGV. CDR3 size: 15 residues. The germline V and J ends were trimmed by 5 bases and 4 bases, with 17 bases remaining between them. This CDR3 is CASSPTGSRTYGYTF. The CDR3 coding sequence is TGTGCCAGCAGCCCTACAGGCTCTAGGACCTATGGCTACACCTTC.

The CDR3 coding sequence is TGCAGCGTTGGCAGCCCCGCAGGGAGGTCCTACGAGCAGTACTTC. Its translation: CSVGSPAGRSYEQYF. The chain employs TRBV29-1 and TRBJ2-7; D may be TRBD2 (6 bases). Trimming left V 4 bases short and J 1 base short, with 17 bases between. The CDR3 length is 15 residues. Germline CDR1 is SQVTM and CDR2 is ANQGSEA.

The chain links TRBV6-1 to TRBJ1-2; weak D call: TRBD1 (6 bases). Trimming took off 5 bases at V and 4 bases at J, with 14 bases between the two ends. The V gene's germline CDR1 is MNHNS and CDR2 SASEGT. CDR3 size: 14 residues. CDR3 region: CASSLDSLIYGYTF. The CDR3 coding sequence is TGTGCCAGCAGTTTGGACAGTCTGATCTATGGCTACACCTTC.

This clonotype was counted many times. The chain employs TRBV18 and TRBJ2-7; 7 positions match TRBD1. Germline V CDR1 and CDR2: KGHSH, LQKENI. This CDR3 contains 15 residues. V was pared by 3 bases and J by 3 bases, with 8 bases of the junction left unmatched. CDR3 region: CASSPTPGTDYEQYF. The CDR3 nucleotides read TGTGCCAGCTCACCTACCCCCGGGACAGACTACGAGCAGTACTTC.

The genes are TRBV19 and TRBJ1-4; D is ambiguous. The CDR3 length is 15 residues. V was clipped by 8 bases and J by 0 bases, with 13 bases between them. CDR1 LNHDA and CDR2 SQIVND come from the germline V gene (reference sequence). CDR3 in amino acids: CASSGGFATNEKLFF. The CDR3 DNA reads TGTGCCAGTTCGGGCGGATTTGCAACTAATGAAAAACTGTTTTTT.

The chain links TRBV20-1 to TRBJ2-5; D perhaps matches TRBD2 (6 bases). Germline V CDR1 and CDR2: DFQATT, SNEGSKA (reference sequence). Trimming stripped 1 base from V and 0 bases from J, with 6 bases between. This CDR3 spans 13 amino acids. The CDR3 protein is CSARAGDQETQYF. For the CDR3, the DNA is TGCAGTGCTAGAGCGGGGGACCAAGAGACCCAGTACTTC.

V usage is TRBV6-1 and J usage is TRBJ2-7, with a tentative D call TRBD2 (5 bases). The V gene's germline CDR1 is MNHNS and CDR2 SASEGT. The CDR3 extends over 15 amino acids. Trimming took off 4 bases at V and 1 base at J, with 14 bases between the two ends. CDR3 DNA sequence: TGTGCCAGCAGTGGTGGGGTAGCGTTTTCCTACGAGCAGTACTTC. Its translation is CASSGGVAFSYEQYF.

In this sample, this clonotype turned up many times. The chain links TRBV11-2 to TRBJ1-1; D unclear. Germline V gene data show CDR1 as SGHAT and CDR2 as FQNNGV. This CDR3 contains 12 residues. Between the trimmed V and J ends, which lost 5 bases and 0 bases, there was a span of 4 bases. The CDR3 nucleotides are TGTGCCAGCAGCCCTATGAACACTGAAGCTTTCTTT. This translates into CASSPMNTEAFF.

This clonotype was picked up a small number of times. The V and J genes are TRBV2 and TRBJ1-4; a possible D gene is TRBD1 (5 bases). Germline V gene data show CDR1 as SNHLY and CDR2 as FYNNEI. The CDR3 has 14 amino acids. Trimming removed 6 bases at V and 5 bases at J, with 13 bases between. Here the CDR3 reads CASRGPGRNEKLFF. CDR3 nucleotides: TGTGCCAGCAGGGGACCGGGGCGAAATGAAAAACTGTTTTTT.

Ten or more counts support this clonotype. The rearrangement links TRBV29-1 to TRBJ2-1; TRBD2 aligns across 9 bases. The CDR3 covers 14 residues. Per the germline V gene, CDR1 is SQVTM and CDR2 is ANQGSEA. Trimming removed 8 bases from V and 7 bases from J; junction bases left unmatched: 12. This CDR3 is CSITQTLAGNEQFF. CDR3 coding DNA: TGCAGCATTACCCAAACTCTAGCGGGGAATGAGCAGTTCTTC.

V and J are TRBV20-1 and TRBJ1-3; D may be TRBD1 (5 bases). The CDR3 has 14 residues. V was pared by 0 bases and J by 4 bases, with 10 bases between. The germline gives CDR1 DFQATT, CDR2 SNEGSKA (reference sequence). The CDR3 DNA follows: TGCAGTGCTAGAGACAGGGTTAAGGGAAACACCATATATTTT. This gives the protein CSARDRVKGNTIYF.

This clonotype was detected ten times or more. This sequence joins TRBV7-6 and TRBJ2-2, with no clear D. From germline, CDR1 is SGHVS and CDR2 FNYEAQ. The CDR3 is made up of 16 amino acids. With 4 bases removed from V and 0 bases from J, the gap between germline ends came to 12 bases. The CDR3 loop reads CASSSSRSANTGELFF. The CDR3, as DNA: TGTGCCAGCAGCTCATCCCGGTCCGCGAACACCGGGGAGCTGTTTTTT.

The J gene is TRBJ2-3, the V gene TRBV20-1; 8 bases line up with TRBD2. Germline loops: CDR1 DFQATT, CDR2 SNEGSKA (reference sequence). The CDR3 is 12 amino acids. Here the CDR3 DNA reads TGCAGCGGGACTAGTCGTACAGATACGCAGTATTTT. Protein sequence: CSGTSRTDTQYF.

This clonotype was counted only a few times. The rearrangement joins TRBV5-1 to TRBJ2-7; 7 bases map to TRBD2. This CDR3 is 15 amino acids long. The V gene's germline CDR1 is SGHRS and CDR2 YFSETQ. The ends lost 7 bases at V and 2 bases at J; junction bases unmatched: 12. For the CDR3, the DNA is TGCGCCAGCGGGCCGGAAGGAGCGGGGCCCTACGAGCAGTACTTC. As protein: CASGPEGAGPYEQYF.

The chain recombines TRBV12-5 with TRBJ1-4; D unclear. This CDR3 is 14 amino acids long. Trimming shortened V by 1 base and J by 1 base, and 4 bases separated the two germline ends. Germline CDR1 and CDR2: LGHNT and FRNRAP. CDR3 DNA: TGTGCTAGTGGTTTGGGGGTAACTAATGAAAAACTGTTTTTT. Its protein is CASGLGVTNEKLFF.